This T cell receptor beta chain was sequenced during a study of cytomegalovirus exposure and HLA in healthy donors. Study results and limitations: Indistinguishable V segments such as TRBV6-2 and TRBV6-3 were excluded.

J gave up 2 bases and V 6 bases, and 5 bases lay outside the gene matches. The CDR3 runs 14 residues. Germline V gene sequence: CDR1 MDHEN, CDR2 SYDVKM. This PCR relied on a set of 60 Vbeta primers and 13 Jbeta primers. Sequencing was performed with immunoSEQ multiplex PCR; in TCRdb, only in-frame clones are kept and a portion is missing. The data show roughly 62,000 clones, and the top ten clones hold around 4%. As for this clone: Its matching antigen is unknown.

The genes are TRBV28 and TRBJ1-2, with 8 bases fitting TRBD1. This sequence originates from a male donor in good health and CMV-seronegative. Input material: PBMCs. The CDR3 protein is CASSRTGGNYGYTF. DNA of the CDR3: TGTGCCAGCAGCCGTACAGGGGGGAACTATGGCTACACCTTC.